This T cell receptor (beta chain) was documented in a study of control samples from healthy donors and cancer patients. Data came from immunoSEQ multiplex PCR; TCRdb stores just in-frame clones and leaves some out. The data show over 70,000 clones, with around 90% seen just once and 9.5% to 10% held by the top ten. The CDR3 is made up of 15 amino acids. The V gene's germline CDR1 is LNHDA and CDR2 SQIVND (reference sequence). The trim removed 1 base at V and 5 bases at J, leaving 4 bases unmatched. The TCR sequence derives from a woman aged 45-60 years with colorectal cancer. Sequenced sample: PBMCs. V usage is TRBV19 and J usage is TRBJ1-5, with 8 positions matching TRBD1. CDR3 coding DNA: TGTGCCAGTAGTATAGTGGGGACAGGAGATCAGCCCCAGCATTTT. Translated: CASSIVGTGDQPQHF.